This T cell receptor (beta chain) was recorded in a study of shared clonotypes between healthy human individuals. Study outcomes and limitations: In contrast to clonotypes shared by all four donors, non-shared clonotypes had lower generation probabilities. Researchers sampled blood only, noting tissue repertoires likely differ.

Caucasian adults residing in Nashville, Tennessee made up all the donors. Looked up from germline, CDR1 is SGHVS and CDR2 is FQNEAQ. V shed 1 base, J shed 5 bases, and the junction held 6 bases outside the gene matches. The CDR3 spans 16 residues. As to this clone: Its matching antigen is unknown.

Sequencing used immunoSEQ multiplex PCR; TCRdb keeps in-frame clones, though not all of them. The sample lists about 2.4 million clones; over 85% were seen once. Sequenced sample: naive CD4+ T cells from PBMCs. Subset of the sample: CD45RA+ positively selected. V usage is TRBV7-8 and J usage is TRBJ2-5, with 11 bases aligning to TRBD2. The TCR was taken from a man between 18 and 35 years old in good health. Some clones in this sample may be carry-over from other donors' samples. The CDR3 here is CASSLVVAGGLETQYF. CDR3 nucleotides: TGTGCCAGCAGCTTAGTAGTAGCGGGAGGGTTGGAGACCCAGTACTTC.